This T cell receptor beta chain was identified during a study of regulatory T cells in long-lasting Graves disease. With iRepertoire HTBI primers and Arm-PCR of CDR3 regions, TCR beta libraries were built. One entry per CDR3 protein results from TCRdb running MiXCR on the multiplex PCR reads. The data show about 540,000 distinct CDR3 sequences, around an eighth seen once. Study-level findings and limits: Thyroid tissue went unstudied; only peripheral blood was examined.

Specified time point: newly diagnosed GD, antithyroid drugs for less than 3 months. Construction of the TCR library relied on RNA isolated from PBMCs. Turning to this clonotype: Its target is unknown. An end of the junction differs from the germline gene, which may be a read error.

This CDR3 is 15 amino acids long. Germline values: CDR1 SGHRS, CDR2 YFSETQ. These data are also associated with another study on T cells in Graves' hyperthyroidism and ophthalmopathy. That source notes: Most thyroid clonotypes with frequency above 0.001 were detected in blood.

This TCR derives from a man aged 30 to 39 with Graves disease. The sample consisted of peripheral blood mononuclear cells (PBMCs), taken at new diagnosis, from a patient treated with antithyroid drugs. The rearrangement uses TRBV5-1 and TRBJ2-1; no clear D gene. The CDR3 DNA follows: TGCGCCAGCAGCTTGGAAGTTTACGCCTCCAATGAGCGGTTCTTC. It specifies CASSLEVYASNERFF.